This TCR beta chain was obtained from a study of T cell clonality in common variable immunodeficiency. General study points: Fewer TCRbeta clones were shared among CVID subjects than controls. What drives increased CVID clonality needs T cell subpopulation sequencing. Fewer deletions and N-nucleotide insertions were reportedly seen in common variable immunodeficiency TCR beta sequences. Repertoire-complication correlations in CVID were limited by patient heterogeneity.

Each donor provided about 4.5 to 9 ml of heparinized whole blood. This clone has a count of ten or more. What it recognizes is unknown. At one boundary the junction diverges from the germline segment, which might be a read error. The CDR3 end falls 3 residues outside the read, so it is completed with the germline J gene. Germline V gives CDR1 SGHTA, CDR2 FQGNSA. This CDR3 has 15 residues. Method: immunoSEQ multiplex PCR; TCRdb's copy keeps in-frame clones and lacks some. The sample yields tens of thousands of clones, without any singletons. The sequence was obtained from a human donor with common variable immunodeficiency. V gene TRBV7-2 combines with J gene TRBJ2-7; 15 nucleotides line up with TRBD2. The sequenced material came from peripheral blood mononuclear cells. CDR3 bases read: TGTGTCAGCAGCCGCGGACTAGCGGGAGGGGCCGAG. It translates to CVSSRGLAGGAE. The CDR3 in its entirety is CVSSRGLAGGAEQYF.